One sample yielded the 32 T cell receptor beta chains listed below, sequenced in a study of beta chain features in type 1 diabetes. The study's findings and limits: For Type 1 diabetes patients, all four CD4+ subsets carried TCRB CDR3s that were moderately but significantly shorter.

Every bit of the isolated RNA underwent reverse transcription, so sequencing read expressed TCRB transcripts. This table comes from immunoSEQ multiplex PCR, and its TCRdb copy is limited to in-frame clones, with some not included. The sample yields 600,000 to 700,000 clones, about an eighth seen once. These TCRs are of unknown antigen specificity. Sample: naive CD4+ T cells from blood. Receptors were obtained from a man aged 18-30 years with type 1 diabetes.

This clone was found a few times. The CDR3 here is CSVEDRDTEAFF. CDR3 bases: TGCAGCGTGGAGGACAGGGACACTGAAGCTTTCTTT. The rearrangement uses TRBV29-1 and TRBJ1-1; the match to TRBD1 covers 8 bases. With 6 bases clipped from V and 3 bases from J, the junction kept 3 bases outside the gene matches. The CDR3 runs to 12 residues. Germline values: CDR1 SQVTM, CDR2 ANQGSEA. The whole variable domain, remainder taken from reference TRBV29-1 and TRBJ1-1, is SAVISQKPSRDICQRGTSLTIQCQVDSQVTMMFWYRQQPGQSLTLIATANQGSEATYESGFVIDKFPISRPNLTFSTLTVSNMSPEDSSIYLCSVEDRDTEAFFGQGTRLTVV.

The V and J genes are TRBV30 and TRBJ1-2; 9 positions match TRBD1. CDR1 and CDR2 from the germline V gene are GTSNPN and SVGIG (reference sequence). V was pared by 1 base and J by 2 bases, with 2 bases of the junction left unmatched. CDR3 size: 14 residues. This CDR3 reads CAWSDGQGNYGYTF. CDR3 nucleotide sequence: TGTGCCTGGAGTGACGGACAGGGGAACTATGGCTACACCTTC.

This clone has only a few counts. The gene calls are TRBV7-2 and TRBJ2-2; D uncertain. CDR1 is SGHTA, CDR2 FQGNSA, per germline. This CDR3 contains 16 residues. The germline V and J ends were trimmed by 0 bases and 1 base, with 9 bases remaining between them. The CDR3 DNA sequence: TGTGCCAGCAGCTTAGCAGGTCCCGGGAACACCGGGGAGCTGTTTTTT. It specifies CASSLAGPGNTGELFF. Filled out from reference TRBV7-2 and TRBJ2-2, the complete variable domain reads GAGVSQSPSNKVTEKGKDVELRCDPISGHTALYWYRQSLGQGLEFLIYFQGNSAPDKSGLPSDRFSAERTGGSVSTLTIQRTQQEDSAVYLCASSLAGPGNTGELFFGEGSRLTVL.

This clone was seen once. V usage is TRBV2 and J usage is TRBJ2-7; no firm D call. V dropped 2 bases and J dropped 2 bases, with 10 bases sitting between them. The germline CDR1 and CDR2 sequences are SNHLY and FYNNEI. This CDR3 has 14 residues. CDR3 residues: CASSEREVPYEQYF. CDR3 nucleotide sequence: TGTGCCAGCAGTGAAAGGGAAGTTCCCTACGAGCAGTACTTC.

This chain joins TRBV27 and TRBJ1-1; TRBD1 agrees at 7 bases. Trimming at V came to 3 bases and at J to 1 base, leaving 2 bases not matched to a gene. CDR1 MNHEY and CDR2 SMNVEV come from the germline V gene (reference sequence). This CDR3 has 14 amino acids. The CDR3 region is CASSLGQTNTEAFF. The CDR3 nucleotides are TGTGCCAGCAGTTTGGGACAGACGAACACTGAAGCTTTCTTT.

The chain couples TRBV11-2 to TRBJ2-5; 9 bases match TRBD2. This CDR3 is built from 15 residues. From germline, CDR1 is SGHAT and CDR2 FQNNGV. V lost 4 bases and J lost 4; bases outside the gene matches: 7. Here the CDR3 DNA reads TGTGCCAGCAGCTCAGTAGCGGGGGCGGGAGAGACCCAGTACTTC. Its protein product is CASSSVAGAGETQYF.

Points on this clone: A read error may account for a junction end that differs from germline. The chain employs TRBV7-3 and TRBJ1-1; the D is unclear. CDR1 is SGHTA and CDR2 is FQGTGA in the germline V gene. The CDR3 covers 12 residues. CDR3 protein: CASSPGNSEAFF. Here the CDR3 DNA reads TGTGCCAGCAGCCCGGGGAACTCTGAAGCTTTCTTT.

This clone has just a few counts. The rearrangement joins TRBV29-1 to TRBJ2-2; TRBD2 agrees at 7 bases. Germline V gene lookup returns CDR1 SQVTM and CDR2 ANQGSEA. This CDR3 has 15 amino acids. V trimming: 8 bases; J trimming: 3 bases; junction bases outside the gene matches: 12. The CDR3 coding sequence is TGCAGCCCATGGGGAGGGGCGCCCGACACCGGGGAGCTGTTTTTT. Residues: CSPWGGAPDTGELFF.

The gene calls are TRBV11-1 and TRBJ2-5; the D is unclear. Trimming left V 8 bases short and J 5 bases short, with 15 bases between. Germline lookup yields CDR1 SGHAT and CDR2 FQDESV (reference sequence). This CDR3 has 13 residues. The CDR3 spells CASATGRRETQYF. CDR3 nucleotides: TGTGCCAGCGCCACGGGTAGACGGGAGACCCAGTACTTC.

This rearrangement joins TRBV9 to TRBJ2-3; 12 positions agree with TRBD2. Germline values: CDR1 SGDLS, CDR2 YYNGEE. This CDR3 is 18 amino acids long. The J segment lost 3 bases and the V segment lost 3 bases, leaving 11 bases of the junction unmatched. DNA of the CDR3: TGTGCCAGCAGCGCGACGACTAGCGGGGGCCTCTCGACAGATACGCAGTATTTT. Protein: CASSATTSGGLSTDTQYF.

This clone was seen more than once but under ten times. The chain recombines TRBV7-9 with TRBJ2-3, with D unclear. The CDR3 totals 12 residues. V lost 5 bases, J lost 2 bases, and 5 bases lay in between. The germline V gene has CDR1 SEHNR and CDR2 FQNEAQ (reference sequence). The CDR3 region has the DNA TGTGCCAGCAGCCGTGCCACAGATACGCAGTATTTT. Amino acids: CASSRATDTQYF.

This chain joins TRBV13 and TRBJ1-2, with D perhaps matching TRBD1 (5 bases). Germline V CDR1 and CDR2: PRHDT, FYEKMQ (reference sequence). Trimming took off 7 bases at V and 3 bases at J, with 15 bases between the two ends. CDR3 length: 14 residues. The CDR3 sequence: CASTVGQAYYGYTF. The CDR3 nucleotides are TGTGCCAGCACCGTGGGGCAGGCCTACTATGGCTACACCTTC.

This clone was seen more than once but under ten times. The genes are TRBV6-5 and TRBJ1-5; no clear D gene. The V end was cut by 6 bases, the J end by 11 bases, with 14 bases between. The CDR3 extends over 12 amino acids. The germline CDR1 and CDR2 sequences are MNHEY and SVGAGI. The CDR3 loop is CASRSPRGAQHF. For the CDR3, the DNA is TGTGCCAGCAGATCCCCTCGGGGAGCCCAGCATTTT.

CDR3 nucleotide sequence: TGTGCCAGCAGCCTCCTTGGGCCATCTTGGGGAGCTTTCTTT. Its protein product is CASSLLGPSWGAFF. The chain combines TRBV13 with TRBJ1-1; D remains unclear. The CDR3 is made up of 14 amino acids. Germline values: CDR1 PRHDT, CDR2 FYEKMQ (reference sequence). V was pared by 5 bases and J by 10 bases, with 20 bases between.

This clone was observed a handful of times. The V and J genes are TRBV18 and TRBJ2-7; no reliable D call. Germline CDR1 reads KGHSH; CDR2 reads LQKENI. CDR3 size: 12 residues. V was shortened by 3 bases and J by 7 bases, with 10 bases between the two germline ends. The CDR3 loop reads CASSPDGWEQYF. The CDR3 bases are TGTGCCAGCTCACCCGACGGGTGGGAGCAGTACTTC.

The V gene is TRBV7-3, the J gene TRBJ1-1; D may be TRBD1 (6 bases). Trimming took off 6 bases at V and 5 bases at J, with 10 bases between the two ends. This CDR3 region has 12 residues. Germline V gives CDR1 SGHTA, CDR2 FQGTGA. In DNA form, the CDR3 reads TGTGCCAGCAGTTTCGACAGGACTGAAGCTTTCTTT. This gives the protein CASSFDRTEAFF.

This clone was detected only a few times. The rearrangement joins TRBV27 to TRBJ1-1; a possible D gene is TRBD1 (6 bases). The CDR3 length is 17 residues. V was pared by 7 bases and J by 1 base, with 22 bases between. CDR1 and CDR2 (germline): MNHEY, SMNVEV (reference sequence). Here the CDR3 reads CASTPLGVGAGNTEAFF. As DNA, the CDR3 is TGTGCCAGCACCCCTCTGGGAGTGGGGGCAGGGAACACTGAAGCTTTCTTT.

The chain recombines TRBV18 with TRBJ1-5; D might be TRBD1 (5 bases). V lost 2 bases and J 3 bases, leaving 11 bases between the germline ends. The CDR3 runs 15 residues. CDR1 is KGHSH and CDR2 is LQKENI in the germline V gene. The CDR3 is CASSPAGRFNQPQHF. In DNA, the CDR3 is TGTGCCAGCTCACCAGCGGGGCGCTTCAATCAGCCCCAGCATTTT.

The chain links TRBV6-6 to TRBJ1-1, with unresolved D. Germline V gene sequence: CDR1 MNHNY, CDR2 SVGAGI (reference sequence). Deletions cut 7 bases from V and 5 bases from J, with 2 bases between. The CDR3 extends over 9 amino acids. The CDR3 loop reads CASTTEAFF. Written as DNA, the CDR3 is TGTGCCAGCACTACTGAAGCTTTCTTT.

This clone has only a few counts. The V call is TRBV9, the J call TRBJ1-2, with a tentative D call TRBD1 (5 bases). The V gene's germline CDR1 is SGDLS and CDR2 YYNGEE. V was pared by 4 bases and J by 8 bases, with 12 bases between. The CDR3 consists of 12 residues. CDR3 residues: CASSPQGVGYTF. The CDR3 DNA is TGTGCCAGCAGCCCCCAGGGTGTAGGCTACACCTTC.

The gene calls are TRBV5-4 and TRBJ2-1, with TRBD2 as a possible D gene (6 bases). Trimming removed 0 bases at V and 0 bases at J, with 10 bases between. Germline V gives CDR1 SGHNT, CDR2 YYREEE (reference sequence). This CDR3 has 16 residues. CDR3 region: CASSLDGGASYNEQFF. For the CDR3, the DNA is TGTGCCAGCAGCTTGGACGGCGGGGCCTCCTACAATGAGCAGTTCTTC.

This clone appeared a few times. V is TRBV28 and J is TRBJ1-2; 10 bases align to TRBD1. The CDR3 spans 14 residues. J was trimmed by 8 bases and V by 5 bases; bases with no gene match: 8. CDR1 and CDR2 (germline): MDHEN, SYDVKM. Written as DNA, the CDR3 is TGTGCCAGCAGTCCGGGGACAGGGGCTGGGGGCTACACCTTC. The encoded protein is CASSPGTGAGGYTF.

The chain uses TRBV27 and TRBJ1-6, with D tentatively TRBD1 (5 bases). This CDR3 contains 13 residues. Germline values: CDR1 MNHEY, CDR2 SMNVEV (reference sequence). V lost 4 bases and J 10 bases, leaving 11 bases between the germline ends. Here the CDR3 DNA reads TGTGCCAGCAGTTCCGACAGAATGTCACCCCTCCACTTT. Amino acid sequence: CASSSDRMSPLHF.

The chain recombines TRBV6-5 with TRBJ1-4; possibly TRBD1 for D (6 bases). This CDR3 is 14 amino acids long. Germline-derived CDR1 and CDR2 are MNHEY and SVGAGI. V was pared by 2 bases and J by 6 bases, with 10 bases between. Here the CDR3 reads CASSYRGADEKLFF. For the CDR3, the DNA is TGTGCCAGCAGTTACAGGGGGGCGGATGAAAAACTGTTTTTT.

The rearrangement joins TRBV7-2 to TRBJ1-2; D is undetermined. The V gene lost 6 bases and the J gene lost 8 bases, with 7 bases spanning the gap. This CDR3 has 10 amino acids. CDR1 SGHTA and CDR2 FQGNSA come from the germline V gene. The CDR3 sequence: CASSRVGYTF. Here the CDR3 DNA reads TGTGCCAGCAGTAGGGTGGGCTACACCTTC.

V gene TRBV30 combines with J gene TRBJ2-7; no firm D call. Trimming shortened V by 2 bases and J by 2 bases, and 4 bases separated the two germline ends. The CDR3 loop spans 11 amino acids. The germline V gene has CDR1 GTSNPN and CDR2 SVGIG (reference sequence). DNA for the CDR3: TGTGCCTGGAGTACAACCTACGAGCAGTACTTC. Amino acids: CAWSTTYEQYF. The variable domain in full, with the rest retrieved from reference TRBV30 and TRBJ2-7, is SQTIHQWPATLVQPVGSPLSLECTVEGTSNPNLYWYRQAAGRGLQLLFYSVGIGQISSEVPQNLSASRPQDRQFILSSKKLLLSDSGFYLCAWSTTYEQYFGPGTRLTVT.

J is TRBJ2-1 and V is TRBV30; TRBD1 or TRBD2 may be the D gene (5 bases each). The CDR3 loop spans 13 amino acids. Trimming removed 2 bases from V and 5 bases from J, with 10 bases in between. From germline, CDR1 is GTSNPN and CDR2 SVGIG (reference sequence). CDR3 sequence: CAWSLGTNNEQFF. As DNA, the CDR3 is TGTGCCTGGAGTCTAGGGACCAACAATGAGCAGTTCTTC.

This chain links TRBV30 with TRBJ1-1; TRBD1 matches 8 bases. The CDR3 contains 14 residues. With 3 bases clipped from V and 0 bases from J, the junction kept 3 bases outside the gene matches. Germline V lookup: CDR1 GTSNPN, CDR2 SVGIG (reference sequence). The CDR3 spells CAWRWTGMNTEAFF. The CDR3 DNA reads as TGTGCCTGGAGGTGGACAGGGATGAACACTGAAGCTTTCTTT. Combining the CDR3 with reference TRBV30 and TRBJ1-1 gives the whole variable domain SQTIHQWPATLVQPVGSPLSLECTVEGTSNPNLYWYRQAAGRGLQLLFYSVGIGQISSEVPQNLSASRPQDRQFILSSKKLLLSDSGFYLCAWRWTGMNTEAFFGQGTRLTVV.

This clone has more than one count but fewer than ten. The V gene is TRBV9, the J gene TRBJ2-7; tentative D call: TRBD2 (6 bases). The CDR3 contains 16 residues. V lost 0 bases, J lost 0 bases, and 13 bases lay in between. CDR1 SGDLS and CDR2 YYNGEE come from the germline V gene. The CDR3 sequence: CASSVVGGPFSYEQYF. For the CDR3, the DNA is TGTGCCAGCAGCGTAGTCGGGGGTCCCTTCTCCTACGAGCAGTACTTC.

For this clone: Within the sample, other DNA sequences also encode this same CDR3. This chain links TRBV30 with TRBJ2-7; D gene ambiguous. The CDR3 contains 12 residues. Germline-derived CDR1 and CDR2 are GTSNPN and SVGIG (reference sequence). Trimming took 0 bases from V and 4 from J, leaving 7 bases between them. CDR3 in DNA: TGTGCCTGGAGTGTACGAGAGTACGAGCAGTACTTC. Translated: CAWSVREYEQYF.

This clone was seen a handful of times. V and J are TRBV18 and TRBJ2-5; 11 nucleotides agree with TRBD2. CDR3 length: 17 residues. V shed 1 base, J shed 3 bases, and the junction held 7 bases outside the gene matches. Looked up from germline, CDR1 is KGHSH and CDR2 is LQKENI. The DNA of the CDR3 is TGTGCCAGCTCACCACGGGCCGGGACTAGCGGAGAAGAGACCCAGTACTTC. It encodes CASSPRAGTSGEETQYF.

This chain uses TRBV4-2 with TRBJ2-2; a weak D match, TRBD2 (5 bases). Germline values: CDR1 LGHNA, CDR2 YNFKEQ. This CDR3 comprises 13 residues. The V end was cut by 5 bases, the J end by 6 bases, with 10 bases between. CDR3 region: CASSSTNSGELFF. As DNA, the CDR3 is TGTGCCAGCAGCTCGACTAATTCCGGGGAGCTGTTTTTT.